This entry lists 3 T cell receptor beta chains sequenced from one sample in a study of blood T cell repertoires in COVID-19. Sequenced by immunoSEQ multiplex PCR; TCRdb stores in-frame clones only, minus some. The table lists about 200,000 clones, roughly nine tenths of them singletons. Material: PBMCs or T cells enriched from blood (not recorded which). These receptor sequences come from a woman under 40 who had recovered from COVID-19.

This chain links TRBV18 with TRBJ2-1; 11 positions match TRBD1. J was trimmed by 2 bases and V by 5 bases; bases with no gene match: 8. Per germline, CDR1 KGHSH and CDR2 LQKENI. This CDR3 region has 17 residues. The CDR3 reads CASSWTGGTPAYNEQFF. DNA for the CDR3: TGTGCCAGCTCATGGACAGGGGGCACCCCTGCCTACAATGAGCAGTTCTTC.

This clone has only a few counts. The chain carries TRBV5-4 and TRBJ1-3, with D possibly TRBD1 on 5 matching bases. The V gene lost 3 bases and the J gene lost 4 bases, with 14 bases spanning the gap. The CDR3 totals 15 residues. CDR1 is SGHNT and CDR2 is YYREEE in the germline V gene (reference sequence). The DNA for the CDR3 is TGTGCCAGCAGCTCCCAGGGATCGGCAGGAAACACCATATATTTT. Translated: CASSSQGSAGNTIYF.

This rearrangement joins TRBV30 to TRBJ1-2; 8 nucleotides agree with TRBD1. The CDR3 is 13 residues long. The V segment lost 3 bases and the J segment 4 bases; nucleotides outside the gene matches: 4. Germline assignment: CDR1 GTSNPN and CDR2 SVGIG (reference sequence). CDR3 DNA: TGTGCCTGGAGCTGGCAGGGGGCCTATGGCTACACCTTC. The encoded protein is CAWSWQGAYGYTF.